This passage covers 21 T cell receptor beta chains from one sample sequenced in a study of cytomegalovirus exposure and HLA in healthy donors. Both 60 Vbeta primers and 13 Jbeta primers went into the PCR. TCRdb's copy holds only in-frame clones and misses some; the assay was immunoSEQ multiplex PCR. Here the sample spans approximately 60,000 clones, roughly 84% being singletons. Input material: PBMCs. The receptor set was obtained from a man in his thirties or forties in good health and CMV-seronegative.

The chain combines TRBV6-5 with TRBJ1-2; no clear D gene. Germline values: CDR1 MNHEY, CDR2 SVGAGI. The ends were cut back, 6 bases at V and 8 bases at J, with 10 bases in the middle. This CDR3 is 11 amino acids long. CDR3 nucleotides: TGTGCCAGCAGAACTTCGTGGGGCTACACCTTC. Its protein is CASRTSWGYTF.

The chain joins TRBV7-9 to TRBJ1-1; 7 bases agree with TRBD1. V shed 7 bases, J shed 1 base, and the junction held 3 bases outside the gene matches. CDR3 length equals 13 residues. Germline CDR1 is SEHNR and CDR2 is FQNEAQ (reference sequence). The CDR3 coding sequence is TGTGCCAGCACCCAGGGGGGGAACACTGAAGCTTTCTTT. This codes for CASTQGGNTEAFF.

This chain uses TRBV7-9 with TRBJ1-1; D gene ambiguous. This CDR3 is built from 14 residues. Germline values: CDR1 SEHNR, CDR2 FQNEAQ (reference sequence). V shed 1 base and J shed 7 bases, with 13 bases lying between them. The CDR3 region is CASSLEPAEIEAFF. The CDR3 DNA sequence: TGTGCCAGCAGCTTAGAGCCAGCGGAGATTGAAGCTTTCTTT. The full variable domain, with the rest looked up from reference TRBV7-9 and TRBJ1-1, is DTGVSQNPRHKITKRGQNVTFRCDPISEHNRLYWYRQTLGQGPEFLTYFQNEAQLEKSRLLSDRFSAERPKGSFSTLEIQRTEQGDSAMYLCASSLEPAEIEAFFGQGTRLTVV.

This clone occurred a few times. The chain couples TRBV27 to TRBJ1-1; D gene unclear. Germline V gene lookup returns CDR1 MNHEY and CDR2 SMNVEV (reference sequence). The V gene lost 0 bases and the J gene lost 3 bases, with 8 bases spanning the gap. CDR3 length equals 14 residues. CDR3 sequence: CASSLSLAYTEAFF. CDR3 coding DNA: TGTGCCAGCAGTTTATCGTTGGCCTACACTGAAGCTTTCTTT.

This chain uses TRBV4-3 with TRBJ2-2; 9 bases agree with TRBD2. This CDR3 comprises 19 residues. V lost 4 bases, J lost 7 bases, and 19 bases stayed unmatched. CDR1 LGHNA and CDR2 YSLEER come from the germline V gene. The CDR3 DNA follows: TGCGCCAGCAGCCGTTTAAAAGTCGAGCGGGAGGAGGGGGGCGGGGAGCTGTTTTTT. Translated: CASSRLKVEREEGGGELFF.

The gene calls are TRBV13 and TRBJ1-6; the match to TRBD1 covers 7 bases. With 4 bases clipped from V and 8 bases from J, the junction kept 8 bases outside the gene matches. From germline, CDR1 is PRHDT and CDR2 FYEKMQ (reference sequence). CDR3 size: 15 residues. CDR3: CASSSQGLSDSPLHF. In DNA, the CDR3 is TGTGCCAGCAGCTCACAGGGGCTTTCTGATTCACCCCTCCACTTT.

CDR3 amino acids: CASSQAPSGVSGTEAFF. The CDR3, as DNA: TGCGCCAGCAGCCAAGCTCCGTCAGGGGTTTCGGGGACTGAAGCTTTCTTT. The rearrangement joins TRBV4-3 to TRBJ1-1, with D possibly matching TRBD1 (6 bases). Germline lookup yields CDR1 LGHNA and CDR2 YSLEER. The CDR3 covers 17 residues. Between the trimmed V and J ends, which lost 1 base and 5 bases, there was a span of 20 bases.

The V call is TRBV7-9, the J call TRBJ1-6; 12 nucleotides line up with TRBD1. Germline lookup yields CDR1 SEHNR and CDR2 FQNEAQ (reference sequence). CDR3 length equals 14 residues. The ends lost 3 bases at V and 10 bases at J; junction bases unmatched: 1. CDR3 in amino acids: CASSLGTGGSPLHF. The CDR3 DNA reads as TGTGCCAGCAGCTTGGGGACAGGGGGCTCACCCCTCCACTTT.

The chain joins TRBV4-1 to TRBJ2-5; 7 nucleotides agree with TRBD1. CDR3 length equals 15 residues. V gave up 0 bases and J gave up 3 bases; unmatched junction bases: 4. CDR1 is MGHRA, CDR2 YSYEKL, per germline. CDR3 coding DNA: TGCGCCAGCAGCCAAGATGAAGGGACAGAAGAGACCCAGTACTTC. It specifies CASSQDEGTEETQYF.

This chain links TRBV19 with TRBJ2-5; D ambiguous. The CDR3 is 17 residues long. Germline V lookup: CDR1 LNHDA, CDR2 SQIVND (reference sequence). Trimming removed 6 bases from V and 11 bases from J, with 31 bases in between. The CDR3 coding sequence is TGTGCCAGTAGGAAGAGAGTGGGCTACCCCGGAAATAATGAGCAGTACTTC. As protein: CASRKRVGYPGNNEQYF.

The CDR3 DNA reads TGTGCCAGCACAGGACTAGCGGGGTACTCCTACAATGAGCAGTTCTTC. Protein sequence: CASTGLAGYSYNEQFF. The rearrangement uses TRBV2 and TRBJ2-1, with TRBD2 identical over 12 bases. The germline V gene has CDR1 SNHLY and CDR2 FYNNEI. With 7 bases clipped from V and 0 bases from J, the junction kept 4 bases outside the gene matches. This CDR3 has 16 amino acids.

The gene calls are TRBV2 and TRBJ2-2; TRBD1 might be the D (5 bases). Germline V CDR1 and CDR2: SNHLY, FYNNEI. The CDR3 has 13 amino acids. V was trimmed by 8 bases and J by 1 base, leaving 8 bases between them. The CDR3 region has the DNA TGTGCCAGCGGAGACAGGAACACCGGGGAGCTGTTTTTT. Residues: CASGDRNTGELFF.

The chain carries TRBV27 and TRBJ1-3; the match to TRBD1 covers 8 bases. With V trimmed by 11 bases and J by 3 bases, 9 bases remained unmatched. This CDR3 contains 14 residues. The germline V gene has CDR1 MNHEY and CDR2 SMNVEV (reference sequence). In DNA form, the CDR3 reads TGTGCCTCGAGGGACAGGACAATTGGAAACACCATATATTTT. Its protein product is CASRDRTIGNTIYF.

The chain combines TRBV7-2 with TRBJ1-1, with a tentative D call TRBD1 (5 bases). Germline assignment: CDR1 SGHTA and CDR2 FQGNSA. Trimming removed 4 bases from V and 5 bases from J, with 11 bases in between. CDR3 length: 13 residues. The CDR3 here is CASSSDSVTEAFF. In DNA, the CDR3 is TGTGCCAGCAGCTCAGACAGTGTAACTGAAGCTTTCTTT.

This chain connects TRBV4-3 to TRBJ2-2; TRBD2 might be the D (5 bases). This CDR3 spans 15 amino acids. CDR1 is LGHNA, CDR2 YSLEER, per germline. Deletions cut 0 bases from V and 5 bases from J, with 10 bases between. The CDR3 nucleotides are TGCGCCAGCAGCCAAGAGTTGGGGAGAACCGGGGAGCTGTTTTTT. It is translated as CASSQELGRTGELFF.

The chain uses TRBV18 and TRBJ1-1; TRBD1 agrees at 9 bases. The J segment lost 6 bases and the V segment lost 2 bases, leaving 7 bases of the junction unmatched. Per germline, CDR1 KGHSH and CDR2 LQKENI. The CDR3 runs to 15 residues. CDR3 in DNA: TGTGCCAGCTCACCAACGACAGGGGGAGAGGCTGAAGCTTTCTTT. This translates into CASSPTTGGEAEAFF.

This chain joins TRBV4-3 and TRBJ1-4; 10 nucleotides match TRBD1. Germline assignment: CDR1 LGHNA and CDR2 YSLEER. This CDR3 is built from 18 residues. V lost 4 bases to trimming and J lost 2 bases; unmatched junction nucleotides: 10. The DNA of the CDR3 is TGCGCCAGCAGCCCGTCCCGGGACAGGGGTGGTACTAATGAAAAACTGTTTTTT. Translation: CASSPSRDRGGTNEKLFF.

The gene calls are TRBV2 and TRBJ2-5, with unresolved D. V dropped 1 base and J dropped 5 bases, with 14 bases sitting between them. CDR3 size: 15 residues. In germline, CDR1 is SNHLY, CDR2 FYNNEI. Here the CDR3 reads CASSEETLRWETQYF. Here the CDR3 DNA reads TGTGCCAGCAGTGAAGAGACCCTCAGGTGGGAGACCCAGTACTTC.

This sequence joins TRBV7-9 and TRBJ1-2; possibly TRBD1 for D (6 bases). Germline lookup yields CDR1 SEHNR and CDR2 FQNEAQ (reference sequence). There are 14 residues in the CDR3. The V gene lost 5 bases and the J gene lost 3 bases, with 13 bases spanning the gap. The CDR3 nucleotides read TGTGCCAGCAGCCCATGGGGGCCATACTATGGCTACACCTTC. Amino acids: CASSPWGPYYGYTF. The whole variable domain, remainder taken from reference TRBV7-9 and TRBJ1-2, is DTGVSQNPRHKITKRGQNVTFRCDPISEHNRLYWYRQTLGQGPEFLTYFQNEAQLEKSRLLSDRFSAERPKGSFSTLEIQRTEQGDSAMYLCASSPWGPYYGYTFGSGTRLTVV.

The chain uses TRBV27 and TRBJ2-1; D perhaps matches TRBD1 (8 bases). This CDR3 has 16 residues. The V end lost 10 bases, the J end lost 4 bases, and 23 bases lay between the germline ends. Per germline, CDR1 MNHEY and CDR2 SMNVEV (reference sequence). The CDR3 sequence: CATLTAQGGLYNEQFF. The CDR3 DNA reads TGTGCCACCCTGACCGCACAGGGGGGGCTGTACAATGAGCAGTTCTTC.

V is TRBV11-2 and J is TRBJ2-5; TRBD2 matches 10 bases. CDR1 SGHAT and CDR2 FQNNGV come from the germline V gene. J was trimmed by 1 base and V by 4 bases; bases with no gene match: 6. This CDR3 spans 16 amino acids. In nucleotides, the CDR3 is TGTGCCAGCAGCTCACTAGCGGGAAAAGCCCAAGAGACCCAGTACTTC. This sequence encodes CASSSLAGKAQETQYF.